This T cell receptor beta chain was captured in a study of siplizumab effects on memory and regulatory T cells. Study as a whole: Mixed lymphocyte reactions came in pairs, receiving siplizumab at about 1 ug/mL or receiving no drug.

The CDR3 length is 13 residues. The germline V gene encodes CDR1 LNHDA and CDR2 SQIVND (reference sequence). V gave up 6 bases and J gave up 7 bases; unmatched junction bases: 1. Sequencing used immunoSEQ multiplex PCR; TCRdb keeps in-frame clones, though not all of them. The top ten hold roughly a tenth of the sample, which has approximately 12,000 clones, approximately 39% seen once. Mixed lymphocyte reaction cells were cocultured at 37°C for 5 to 6 days. As concerns this clone: Its antigen is as yet unknown.

The sequenced sample consisted of CFSE-low (dividing) CD8+ T cells sorted from an allogeneic mixed lymphocyte reaction. The V and J genes are TRBV19 and TRBJ1-6, with TRBD1 matching over 9 bases. This TCR came from a human donor in good health; the cells came from an allogeneic mixed lymphocyte reaction. CDR3 nucleotide sequence: TGTGCCAGTAGCACAGGGGGCAATTCACCCCTCCACTTT. As protein: CASSTGGNSPLHF.